This T cell receptor (beta chain) was identified in a study of a mutant IDH1 vaccine in newly diagnosed glioma. Study-wide context: First vaccine doses came 4-6 weeks after radiotherapy alone, or with temozolomide cycles. Males made up 62.5% and females about 38% of treated patients, whose mean age was approximately 43 years. Broader study findings: Immune responses induced by vaccination arose in approximately 93% of the patients.

Germline CDR1 LGHNA, CDR2 YSLEER. Trimming at V came to 1 base and at J to 4 bases, leaving 2 bases not matched to a gene. The CDR3 covers 15 residues. Comments on this clone: What it recognizes is unknown.

TCRdb's copy holds only in-frame clones and misses some; the assay was immunoSEQ multiplex PCR. This sample yields about 120,000 clones, of which just under 80% are seen a single time; about 5.5% belongs to the top ten. Time point of the sample: week 11, during vaccination. Vaccinated patients received 300 ug of mutant IDH1 20-mer peptide per dose, with topical imiquimod. The rearrangement uses TRBV4-3 and TRBJ1-2; 11 positions agree with TRBD1. The sequence came from a man aged 40-50 years with glioma. The sample was PBMCs, taken from a glioma patient whose treatment included an IDH1 peptide vaccine. CDR3 sequence: CASSQVGQGGYGYTF. The CDR3 coding sequence is TGCGCCAGCAGCCAAGTGGGACAGGGGGGCTATGGCTACACCTTC.